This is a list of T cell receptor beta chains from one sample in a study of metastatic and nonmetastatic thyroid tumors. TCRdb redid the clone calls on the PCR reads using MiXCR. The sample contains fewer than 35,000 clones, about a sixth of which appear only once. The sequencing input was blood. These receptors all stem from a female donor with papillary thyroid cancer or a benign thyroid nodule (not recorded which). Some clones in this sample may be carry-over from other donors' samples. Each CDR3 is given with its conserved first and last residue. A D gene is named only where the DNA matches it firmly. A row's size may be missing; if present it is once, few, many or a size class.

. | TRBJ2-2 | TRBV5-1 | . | TGCGCCAGCAGCTTGGAGGGATCTGGGTCAGGGGAAACCGTGGAGCTGTTTTTT | CASSLEGSGSGETVELFF
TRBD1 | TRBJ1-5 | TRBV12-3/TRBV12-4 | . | TGTGCCAGCTCTGGACAGGGCACAGATCAGCCCCAGCATTTT | CASSGQGTDQPQHF
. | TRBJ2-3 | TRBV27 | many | TGTGCCAGCAGTTCCCCAACTCTAGGGGATACGCAGTATTTT | CASSSPTLGDTQYF
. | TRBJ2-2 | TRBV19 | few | TGTGCCAGTAGTGACGGACCGAACACCGGGGAGCTGTTTTTT | CASSDGPNTGELFF
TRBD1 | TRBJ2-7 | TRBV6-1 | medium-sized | TGTGCCAGCAGGGGACAGTCCCGCGAGCAGTACTTC | CASRGQSREQYF
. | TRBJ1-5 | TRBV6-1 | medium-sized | TGTGCCAGCATGGGGGGGGCGGGTCAGCCCCAGCATTTT | CASMGGAGQPQHF
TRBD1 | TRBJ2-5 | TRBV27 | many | TGTGCCAGCAGTACCTCCGGGACAGGGGGCTGGGAGACCCAGTACTTC | CASSTSGTGGWETQYF
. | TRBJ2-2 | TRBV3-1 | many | TGTGCCAGCAGCGCTACTAGCAGCACCGGGGAGCTGTTTTTT | CASSATSSTGELFF
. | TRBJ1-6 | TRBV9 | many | TGTGCCAGCAGCAGGCGGGACGATAATTCACCCCTCCACTTT | CASSRRDDNSPLHF
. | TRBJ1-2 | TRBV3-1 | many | TGTGCCAGCAGCCAAGACAAATACTATGGCTACACCTTC | CASSQDKYYGYTF
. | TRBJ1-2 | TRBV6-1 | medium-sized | TGTGCCAGCAGTGAAAAGATGGTTGGTGGCTACACCTTC | CASSEKMVGGYTF
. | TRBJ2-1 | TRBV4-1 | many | TGCGCCAGCAGCCAGACTATACTCGATCCCCGGTACAATGAGCAGTTCTTC | CASSQTILDPRYNEQFF
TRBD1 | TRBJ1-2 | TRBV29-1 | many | TGCAGCGTTCGCCCCGGAGGGGGCAACTATGGCTACACCTTC | CSVRPGGGNYGYTF
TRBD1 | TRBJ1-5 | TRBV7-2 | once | TGTGCCAGCAGCCCACAGGGGTTAAGCAATCAGCCCCAGCATTTT | CASSPQGLSNQPQHF
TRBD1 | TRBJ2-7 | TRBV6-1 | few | TGTGCCAGCAGGACAGGGCGTACCTACGAGCAGTACTTC | CASRTGRTYEQYF
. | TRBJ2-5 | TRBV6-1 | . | TGTGCCAGCAGTGAAGCGCGGCCTCAAGGGGAGACCCAGTACTTC | CASSEARPQGETQYF
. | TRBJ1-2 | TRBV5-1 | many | TGCGCCAGCAGCTTGGACCAGGGAGATGGCTACACCTTC | CASSLDQGDGYTF
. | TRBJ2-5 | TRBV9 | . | TGTGCCAGCAGCGTAGGAGAAGAGACCCAGTACTTC | CASSVGEETQYF
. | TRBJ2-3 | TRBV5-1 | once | TGCGCCAGCAGCTTACAGGTTGGGGGCACAGATACGCAGTATTTT | CASSLQVGGTDTQYF
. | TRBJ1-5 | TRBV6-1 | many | TGTGCCAGCAGTATGGACAGCGAGGTCGGGCGACCCCAGCATTTT | CASSMDSEVGRPQHF
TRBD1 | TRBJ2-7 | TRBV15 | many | TGTGCCACCAGCAGAGTCATTGACAGGGGGGTCTACGAGCAGTACTTC | CATSRVIDRGVYEQYF
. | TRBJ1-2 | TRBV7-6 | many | TGTGCCAGCAGCTTGGGGCAGGGCGATGGCTACACCTTC | CASSLGQGDGYTF
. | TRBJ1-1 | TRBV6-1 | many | TGTGCCAGCAGGTACGCGGGGACCATGAACACTGAAGCTTTCTTT | CASRYAGTMNTEAFF
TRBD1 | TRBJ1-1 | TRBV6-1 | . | TGTGCCAGCAGTGGGGACAGGGCGGGGAACACTGAAGCTTTCTTT | CASSGDRAGNTEAFF
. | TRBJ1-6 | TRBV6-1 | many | TGTGCCAGCAGTGCGCGGGATCCCTCCTCACCCCTCCACTTT | CASSARDPSSPLHF
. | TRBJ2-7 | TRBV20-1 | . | TGCAGTGCTAGAGGAGGGAGAAGCCCCTACGAGCAGTACTTC | CSARGGRSPYEQYF
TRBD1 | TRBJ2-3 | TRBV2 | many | TGTGCCAGCAGTGTACAGGGGGCAGGCACAGATACGCAGTATTTT | CASSVQGAGTDTQYF